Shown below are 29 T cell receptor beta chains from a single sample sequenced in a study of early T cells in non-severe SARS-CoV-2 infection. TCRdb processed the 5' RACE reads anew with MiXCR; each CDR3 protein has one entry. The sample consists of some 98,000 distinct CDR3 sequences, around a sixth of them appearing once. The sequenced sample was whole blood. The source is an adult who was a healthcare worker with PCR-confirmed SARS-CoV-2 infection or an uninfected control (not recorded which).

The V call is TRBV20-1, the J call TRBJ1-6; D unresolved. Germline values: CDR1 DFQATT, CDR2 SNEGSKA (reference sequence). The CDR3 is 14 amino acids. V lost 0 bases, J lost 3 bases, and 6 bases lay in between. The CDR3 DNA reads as TGCAGTGCTAGAGATGGGATCTATAATTCACCCCTCCACTTT. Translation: CSARDGIYNSPLHF.

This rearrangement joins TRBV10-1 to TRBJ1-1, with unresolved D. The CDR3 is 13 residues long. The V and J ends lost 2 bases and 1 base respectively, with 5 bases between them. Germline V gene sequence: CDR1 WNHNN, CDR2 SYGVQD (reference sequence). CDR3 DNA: TGCGCCAGCAGTGAGGGGAAGAACACTGAAGCTTTCTTT. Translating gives CASSEGKNTEAFF.

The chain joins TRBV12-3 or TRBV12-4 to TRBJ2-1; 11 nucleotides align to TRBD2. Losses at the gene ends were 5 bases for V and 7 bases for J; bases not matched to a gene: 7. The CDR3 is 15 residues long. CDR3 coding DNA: TGTGCCAGCAGTAAGACTAGCGGGGCTAGGAATGAGCAGTTCTTC. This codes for CASSKTSGARNEQFF.

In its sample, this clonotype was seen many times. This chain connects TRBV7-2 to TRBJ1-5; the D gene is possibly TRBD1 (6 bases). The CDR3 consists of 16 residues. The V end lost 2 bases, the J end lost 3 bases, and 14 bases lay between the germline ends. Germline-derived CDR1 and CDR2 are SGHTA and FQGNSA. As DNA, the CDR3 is TGTGCCAGCAGCTTACTTGCAGGGGTCTCCAATCAGCCCCAGCATTTT. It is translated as CASSLLAGVSNQPQHF.

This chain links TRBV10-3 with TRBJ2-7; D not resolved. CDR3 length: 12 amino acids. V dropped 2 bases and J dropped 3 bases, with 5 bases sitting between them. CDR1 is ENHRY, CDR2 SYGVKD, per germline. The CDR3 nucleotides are TGTGCCATCAGTGAGCCAGGCTACGAGCAGTACTTC. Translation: CAISEPGYEQYF.

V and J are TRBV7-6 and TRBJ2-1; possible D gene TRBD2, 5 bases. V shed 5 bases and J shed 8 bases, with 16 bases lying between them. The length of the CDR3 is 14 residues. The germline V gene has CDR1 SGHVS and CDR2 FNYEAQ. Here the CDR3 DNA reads TGTGCCAGCAGCCCAGCGGATAGCCAAGATGAGCAGTTCTTC. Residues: CASSPADSQDEQFF.

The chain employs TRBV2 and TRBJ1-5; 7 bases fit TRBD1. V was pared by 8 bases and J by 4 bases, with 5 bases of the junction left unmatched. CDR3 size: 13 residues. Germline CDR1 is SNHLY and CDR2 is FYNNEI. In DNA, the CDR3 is TGTGCCAGCGAGGGACAGCCTAATCAGCCCCAGCATTTT. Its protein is CASEGQPNQPQHF. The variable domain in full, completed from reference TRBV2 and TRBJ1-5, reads EPEVTQTPSHQVTQMGQEVILRCVPISNHLYFYWYRQILGQKVEFLVSFYNNEISEKSEIFDDQFSVERPDGSNFTLKIRSTKLEDSAMYFCASEGQPNQPQHFGDGTRLSIL.

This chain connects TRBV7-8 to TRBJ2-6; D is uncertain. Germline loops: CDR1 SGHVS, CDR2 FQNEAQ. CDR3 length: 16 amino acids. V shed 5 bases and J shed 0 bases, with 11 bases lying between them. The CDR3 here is CASSQKWGSGANVLTF. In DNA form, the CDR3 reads TGTGCCAGCAGCCAAAAATGGGGCTCTGGGGCCAACGTCCTGACTTTC.

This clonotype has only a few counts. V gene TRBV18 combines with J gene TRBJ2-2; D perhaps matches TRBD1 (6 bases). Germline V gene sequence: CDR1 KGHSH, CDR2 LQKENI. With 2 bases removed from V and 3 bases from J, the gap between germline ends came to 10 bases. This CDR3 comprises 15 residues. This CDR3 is CASSPTGKDTGELFF. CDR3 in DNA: TGTGCCAGCTCACCAACAGGGAAGGACACCGGGGAGCTGTTTTTT.

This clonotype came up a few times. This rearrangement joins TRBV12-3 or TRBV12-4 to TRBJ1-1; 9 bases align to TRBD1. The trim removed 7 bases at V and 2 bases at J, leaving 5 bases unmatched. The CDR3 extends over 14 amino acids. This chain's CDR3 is CASTPGQGNTEAFF. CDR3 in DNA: TGTGCCAGCACCCCGGGACAGGGAAACACTGAAGCTTTCTTT.

The chain's CDR3 is CASSYGQWGIQYF. As DNA, the CDR3 is TGTGCCAGCAGTTATGGCCAATGGGGCATTCAGTACTTC. V usage is TRBV7-2 and J usage is TRBJ2-4, with D uncertain. V was shortened by 6 bases and J by 9 bases, with 15 bases between the two germline ends. Germline V gene data show CDR1 as SGHTA and CDR2 as FQGNSA. CDR3 length equals 13 residues. The entire variable domain, with the rest obtained from reference TRBV7-2 and TRBJ2-4, is as follows: GAGVSQSPSNKVTEKGKDVELRCDPISGHTALYWYRQSLGQGLEFLIYFQGNSAPDKSGLPSDRFSAERTGGSVSTLTIQRTQQEDSAVYLCASSYGQWGIQYFGAGTRLSVL.

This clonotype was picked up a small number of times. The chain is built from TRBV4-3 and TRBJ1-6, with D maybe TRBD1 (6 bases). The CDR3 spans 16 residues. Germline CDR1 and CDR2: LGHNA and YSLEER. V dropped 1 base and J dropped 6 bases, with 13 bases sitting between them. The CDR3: CASSQGRTAGNSPLHF. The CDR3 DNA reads TGCGCCAGCAGCCAAGGAAGGACAGCCGGTAATTCACCCCTCCACTTT.

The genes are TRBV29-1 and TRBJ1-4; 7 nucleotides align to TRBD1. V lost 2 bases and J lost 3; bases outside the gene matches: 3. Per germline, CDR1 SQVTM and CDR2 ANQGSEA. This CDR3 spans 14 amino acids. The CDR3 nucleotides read TGCAGCGTTGAATTGGGACAGTCTAATGAAAAACTGTTTTTT. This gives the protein CSVELGQSNEKLFF.

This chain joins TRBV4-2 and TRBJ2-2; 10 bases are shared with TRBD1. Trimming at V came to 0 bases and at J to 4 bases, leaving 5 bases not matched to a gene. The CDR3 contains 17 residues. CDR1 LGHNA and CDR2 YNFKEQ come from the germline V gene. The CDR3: CASSQDSGTGATGELFF. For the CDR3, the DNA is TGTGCCAGCAGCCAAGATAGTGGGACAGGGGCCACCGGGGAGCTGTTTTTT.

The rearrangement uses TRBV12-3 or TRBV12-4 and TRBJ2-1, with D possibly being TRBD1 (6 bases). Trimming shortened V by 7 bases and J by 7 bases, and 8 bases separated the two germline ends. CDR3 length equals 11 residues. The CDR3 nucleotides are TGTGCCAGCAACAGGGAAAATGAGCAGTTCTTC. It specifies CASNRENEQFF.

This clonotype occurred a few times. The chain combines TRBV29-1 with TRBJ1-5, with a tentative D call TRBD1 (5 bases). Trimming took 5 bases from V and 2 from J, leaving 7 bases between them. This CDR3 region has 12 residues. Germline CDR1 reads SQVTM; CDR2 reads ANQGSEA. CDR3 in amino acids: CSVMTGNQPQHF. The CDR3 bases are TGCAGCGTTATGACAGGCAATCAGCCCCAGCATTTT.

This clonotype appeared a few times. CDR3 loop: CASSPPRGSSTDTQYF. Here the CDR3 DNA reads TGTGCCAGCAGCCCACCGAGGGGCTCTAGCACAGATACGCAGTATTTT. The rearrangement links TRBV27 to TRBJ2-3, with D perhaps being TRBD1 or TRBD2 (5 bases each). The CDR3 contains 16 residues. Germline loops: CDR1 MNHEY, CDR2 SMNVEV (reference sequence). Trimming pared 6 bases from V and 0 bases from J, leaving 16 bases between.

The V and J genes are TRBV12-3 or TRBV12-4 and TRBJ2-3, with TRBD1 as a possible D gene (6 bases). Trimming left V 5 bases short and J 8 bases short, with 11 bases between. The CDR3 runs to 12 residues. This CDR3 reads CASSQGMSTQYF. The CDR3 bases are TGTGCCAGCAGTCAGGGGATGAGTACGCAGTATTTT.

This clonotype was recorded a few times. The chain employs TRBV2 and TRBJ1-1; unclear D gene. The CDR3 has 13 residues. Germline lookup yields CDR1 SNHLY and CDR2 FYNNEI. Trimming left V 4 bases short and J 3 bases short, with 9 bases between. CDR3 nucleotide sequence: TGTGCCAGCAGTGGCGGAGATGACACTGAAGCTTTCTTT. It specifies CASSGGDDTEAFF.

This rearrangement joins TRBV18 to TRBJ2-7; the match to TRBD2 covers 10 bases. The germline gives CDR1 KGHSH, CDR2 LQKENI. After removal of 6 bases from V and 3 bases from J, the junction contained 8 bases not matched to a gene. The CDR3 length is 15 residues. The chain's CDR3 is CASSTSGLADYEQYF. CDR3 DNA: TGTGCCAGCTCTACTTCCGGACTAGCGGACTACGAGCAGTACTTC. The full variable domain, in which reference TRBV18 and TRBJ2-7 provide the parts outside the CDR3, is NAGVMQNPRHLVRRRGQEARLRCSPMKGHSHVYWYRQLPEEGLKFMVYLQKENIIDESGMPKERFSAEFPKEGPSILRIQQVVRGDSAAYFCASSTSGLADYEQYFGPGTRLTVT.

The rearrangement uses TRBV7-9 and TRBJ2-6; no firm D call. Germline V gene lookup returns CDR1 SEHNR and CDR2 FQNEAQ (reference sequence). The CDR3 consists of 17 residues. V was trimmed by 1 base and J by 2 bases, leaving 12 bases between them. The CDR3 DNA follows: TGTGCCAGCAGCTTAGAGGGTCCCGACACTGGGGCCAACGTCCTGACTTTC. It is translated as CASSLEGPDTGANVLTF.

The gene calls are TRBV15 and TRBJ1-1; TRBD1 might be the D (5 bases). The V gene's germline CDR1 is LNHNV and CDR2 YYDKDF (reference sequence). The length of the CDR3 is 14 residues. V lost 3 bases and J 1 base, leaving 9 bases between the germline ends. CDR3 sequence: CATSSDDRNTEAFF. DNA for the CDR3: TGTGCCACCAGCAGTGATGACAGGAACACTGAAGCTTTCTTT.

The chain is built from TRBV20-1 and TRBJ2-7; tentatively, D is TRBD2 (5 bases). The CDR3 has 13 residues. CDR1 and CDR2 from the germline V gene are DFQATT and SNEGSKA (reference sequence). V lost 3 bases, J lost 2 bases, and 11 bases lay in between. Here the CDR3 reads CSARVRDTYEQYF. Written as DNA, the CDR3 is TGCAGTGCTAGGGTCCGGGATACCTACGAGCAGTACTTC.

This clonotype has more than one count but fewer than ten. The CDR3 DNA reads TGTGCTAGTGGTTTAAGTGAAAAACTGTTTTTT. The encoded protein is CASGLSEKLFF. The J gene is TRBJ1-4, the V gene TRBV12-5; D unresolved. CDR1 and CDR2 from the germline V gene are LGHNT and FRNRAP. The length of the CDR3 is 11 residues. V lost 3 bases to trimming and J lost 7 bases, with 3 bases between them.

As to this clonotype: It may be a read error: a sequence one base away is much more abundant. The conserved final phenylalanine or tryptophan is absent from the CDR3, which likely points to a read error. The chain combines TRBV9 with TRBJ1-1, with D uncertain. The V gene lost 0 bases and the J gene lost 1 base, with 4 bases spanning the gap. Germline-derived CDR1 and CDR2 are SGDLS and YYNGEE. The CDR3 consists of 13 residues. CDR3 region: CASSVAGNTEAFY. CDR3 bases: TGTGCCAGCAGCGTAGCAGGGAACACTGAAGCTTTCTAT.

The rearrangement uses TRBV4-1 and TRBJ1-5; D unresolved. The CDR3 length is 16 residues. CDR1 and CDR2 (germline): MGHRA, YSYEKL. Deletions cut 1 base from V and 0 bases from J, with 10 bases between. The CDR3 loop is CASSQVAEGSNQPQHF. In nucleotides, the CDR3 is TGCGCCAGCAGCCAAGTAGCTGAGGGTAGCAATCAGCCCCAGCATTTT.

The CDR3 reads CASNLSGANVLTF. The CDR3 region has the DNA TGTGCCAGCAACCTCTCTGGGGCCAACGTCCTGACTTTC. The rearrangement links TRBV28 to TRBJ2-6, with no clear D. The germline V gene encodes CDR1 MDHEN and CDR2 SYDVKM. The CDR3 has 13 residues. V was trimmed by 7 bases and J by 0 bases, leaving 4 bases between them.

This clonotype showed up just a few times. The CDR3 coding sequence is TGTGCCAGCAGTTACCAGGAGGGCTCCTACGAGCAGTACTTC. Translating it yields CASSYQEGSYEQYF. The V and J genes are TRBV6-2 or TRBV6-3 and TRBJ2-7, with D perhaps matching TRBD2 (6 bases). Deletions cut 2 bases from V and 0 bases from J, with 8 bases between. CDR3 length: 14 residues. Per the germline V gene, CDR1 is MNHEY and CDR2 is SVGEGT.

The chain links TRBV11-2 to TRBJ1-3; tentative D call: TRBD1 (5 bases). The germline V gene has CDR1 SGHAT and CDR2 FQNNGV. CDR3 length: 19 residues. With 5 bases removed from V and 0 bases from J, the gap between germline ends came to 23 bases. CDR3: CASSPEGVSGTGSGNTIYF. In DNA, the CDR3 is TGTGCCAGCAGCCCCGAGGGTGTTTCAGGGACCGGCTCTGGAAACACCATATATTTT.